This T cell receptor beta chain came from a study of cytomegalovirus exposure and HLA in healthy donors. The overall study: An early release of data contained 75 million to 100 million unique TCRs, which came from HLA-typed donors. Study-level points and caveats: It was shown in a later analysis that HLA-associated TCR beta chains were more clonally expanded than other, equally common chains. It was likely that a cluster of highly shared sequence variants was a sequencing artifact.

About this clone itself: What it binds is not known.

CDR1 and CDR2 (germline): SGHAT, FQNNGV. The germline V and J ends were trimmed by 4 bases and 7 bases, with 13 bases remaining between them. CDR3 length: 13 residues. The PCR employed 60 Vbeta primers together with 13 Jbeta primers. How the authors handled the data: A later analysis tallied some 80 million unique TCR beta chains, 8.5 million to 11 million of them shared. Assay used: immunoSEQ multiplex PCR; TCRdb lists only in-frame clones, some missing. Clone size and V and J calls were adopted from that table, with D and trimming inferred from the DNA. The sample lists approximately 130,000 clones; 85% were seen once.

The chain is built from TRBV11-2 and TRBJ1-2, with D possibly being TRBD1 (5 bases). Material for sequencing was PBMCs. This receptor was obtained from a young woman in good health and CMV-seropositive. The CDR3 DNA follows: TGTGCCAGCAGCTCGGGAGGGGTGGTTGGCTACACCTTC. Amino acids: CASSSGGVVGYTF.